These 19 T cell receptor beta chains came from one sample sequenced in a study of spatial heterogeneity in lung cancer. Stated time point: blood taken at disease recurrence. Researchers sequenced whole RNA taken from tumor, nontumor lung or frozen PBMC without sorting. TCRdb processed the 5' RACE reads anew with MiXCR; each CDR3 protein has one entry. The data contain around 10,000 distinct CDR3 sequences, over 3% of them seen just once; the ten biggest clones take up about 20%. Sample: PBMCs, taken at recurrence. The receptors come from a female donor with early-stage non-small cell lung cancer.

This clonotype has at least ten counts. This beta chain was picked up by a library intended for alpha chains and is off target, so its count carries little meaning. This chain joins TRBV25-1 and TRBJ2-2; possibly TRBD2 for D (5 bases). V was pared by 1 base and J by 1 base, with 10 bases between. Per germline, CDR1 MGHDK and CDR2 SYGVNS. The CDR3 is 16 amino acids. The CDR3 region is CASSEWRPVNTGELFF. In DNA, the CDR3 is TGTGCCAGCAGTGAATGGAGGCCGGTGAACACCGGGGAGCTGTTTTTT.

At least ten counts were recorded for this clonotype. The library was prepared for alpha chains; this beta chain is a stray read, so its frequency means little. V usage is TRBV2 and J usage is TRBJ2-7, with TRBD2 as a possible D gene (6 bases). Germline CDR1 SNHLY, CDR2 FYNNEI. V was shortened by 5 bases and J by 5 bases, with 25 bases between the two germline ends. The CDR3 covers 17 residues. Here the CDR3 reads CASSPLVAGNSYDEQYF. In DNA, the CDR3 is TGTGCCAGCAGTCCATTGGTGGCGGGGAACTCCTATGACGAGCAGTACTTC.

In this sample, this clonotype turned up many times. Since the library was made to target alpha chains, this beta chain is a stray read and its abundance is not meaningful. V and J are TRBV20-1 and TRBJ1-5; D call uncertain. V lost 3 bases to trimming and J lost 7 bases, with 13 bases between them. Germline CDR1 reads DFQATT; CDR2 reads SNEGSKA (reference sequence). This CDR3 has 13 amino acids. The CDR3: CSASPPTGQPQHF. In nucleotides, the CDR3 is TGCAGTGCTAGCCCGCCCACCGGACAGCCCCAGCATTTT.

This clonotype was counted ten times or more. As an off-target read in a library built for alpha chains, this beta chain has a frequency of little significance. The CDR3 region has the DNA TGTGCCAGCAGCTCCTCCAAGGGACAGGGTACCAATGAGCAGTTCTTC. Protein: CASSSSKGQGTNEQFF. The rearrangement joins TRBV7-3 to TRBJ2-1, with 9 bases matching TRBD1. Germline V gene lookup returns CDR1 SGHTA and CDR2 FQGTGA. V was pared by 4 bases and J by 6 bases, with 10 bases of the junction left unmatched. The CDR3 runs to 16 residues.

This clonotype was detected many times. With the library built for alpha chains, this beta chain is off target and its frequency is not meaningful. V usage is TRBV10-1 and J usage is TRBJ1-2; possible D gene TRBD1, 6 bases. CDR3 length equals 13 residues. Trimming took 9 bases from V and 0 from J, leaving 11 bases between them. Germline V lookup: CDR1 WNHNN, CDR2 SYGVQD (reference sequence). The CDR3 protein is CARDSLANYGYTF. CDR3 nucleotide sequence: TGCGCCAGGGACAGTTTAGCTAACTATGGCTACACCTTC.

In this sample, this clonotype is medium-sized. This beta chain came through as a stray read in a library set up for alpha chains, and its size says little. This chain joins TRBV29-1 and TRBJ2-5; the D gene is possibly TRBD1 (6 bases). Trimming took off 8 bases at V and 1 base at J, with 20 bases between the two ends. Germline CDR1 reads SQVTM; CDR2 reads ANQGSEA. The CDR3 spans 15 residues. The CDR3 region has the DNA TGCAGCTCAAAGAAACCCCAGGGGCCCCAAGAGACCCAGTACTTC. Its protein is CSSKKPQGPQETQYF.

Ten or more counts support this clonotype. At one boundary the junction diverges from the germline segment, which might be a read error. This beta chain was picked up by a library intended for alpha chains and is off target, so its count carries little meaning. This chain connects TRBV5-1 to TRBJ1-2; 8 positions match TRBD1. Germline CDR1 reads SGHRS; CDR2 reads YFSETQ. CDR3 length: 14 amino acids. CDR3 coding DNA: TGCGCCAGCAGTTTGGGACAGGCATCCTATGGCTACACCTTC. Its translation is CASSLGQASYGYTF.

This clonotype was observed at least ten times. Little can be read into the size of this beta chain, an off-target read in a library designed for alpha chains. The chain joins TRBV9 to TRBJ2-1; D unresolved. Looked up from germline, CDR1 is SGDLS and CDR2 is YYNGEE. The V end lost 0 bases, the J end lost 10 bases, and 8 bases lay between the germline ends. This CDR3 spans 12 amino acids. This CDR3 reads CASSVESHEQFF. The CDR3 DNA reads as TGTGCCAGCAGCGTAGAATCCCACGAGCAGTTCTTC.

This clonotype was seen ten or more times. The library was prepared for alpha chains; this beta chain is a stray read, so its frequency means little. The rearrangement uses TRBV12-3 or TRBV12-4 and TRBJ2-5; unclear D gene. V was clipped by 5 bases and J by 4 bases, with 17 bases between them. CDR3 length: 15 residues. CDR3 DNA: TGTGCCAGCAGTGGATTACGAGCCCAGGTAGAGACCCAGTACTTC. It codes for CASSGLRAQVETQYF.

This clonotype was counted at least ten times. This beta chain appears as a stray read in a library generated for alpha chains; its size is not informative. This chain joins TRBV10-2 and TRBJ2-3; D not resolved. CDR1 and CDR2 (germline): WSHSY, SAAADI. This CDR3 contains 13 residues. With 10 bases removed from V and 6 bases from J, the gap between germline ends came to 17 bases. In nucleotides, the CDR3 is TGCGCCACCTCGCACGACGTGGCGGATACGCAGTATTTT. Protein sequence: CATSHDVADTQYF.

Ten or more counts support this clonotype. Since it is a stray read in a library aimed at alpha chains, this beta chain has a size that is not meaningful. The V and J genes are TRBV28 and TRBJ1-1; tentative D call: TRBD1 (5 bases). The germline V gene has CDR1 MDHEN and CDR2 SYDVKM. CDR3 length: 14 amino acids. V was trimmed by 6 bases and J by 4 bases, leaving 15 bases between them. Here the CDR3 DNA reads TGTGCCAGCAGGGGCGTAGGGGCTGGCACTGAAGCTTTCTTT. This sequence encodes CASRGVGAGTEAFF.

This clonotype showed up just a few times. One base away lies a much larger clone, so this may be a sequencing read error. For a library built for alpha chains, this beta chain is a stray read; little rests on its size. The gene calls are TRBV5-4 and TRBJ2-3, with D maybe TRBD2 (5 bases). Germline assignment: CDR1 SGHNT and CDR2 YYREEE (reference sequence). Deletions cut 3 bases from V and 1 base from J, with 18 bases between. CDR3 length equals 17 residues. The CDR3 loop is CASSSKWTGEGTDTQYF. In DNA, the CDR3 is TGTGCCAGCAGCTCGAAATGGACTGGCGAGGGCACAGATACGCAGTATTTT. Full variable domain (outside the CDR3, taken from reference TRBV5-4 and TRBJ2-3): ETGVTQSPTHLIKTRGQQVTLRCSSQSGHNTVSWYQQALGQGPQFIFQYYREEENGRGNFPPRFSGLQFPNYSSELNVNALELDDSALYLCASSSKWTGEGTDTQYFGPGTRLTVL.

This clonotype occurred many times. Since the library was made to target alpha chains, this beta chain is a stray read and its abundance is not meaningful. The rearrangement uses TRBV20-1 and TRBJ1-2; D may be TRBD1 (5 bases). CDR3 size: 14 residues. V was pared by 5 bases and J by 5 bases, with 18 bases between. Germline V gene lookup returns CDR1 DFQATT and CDR2 SNEGSKA (reference sequence). The CDR3 nucleotides are TGCAGTGCTGTTTCGGGGGGGAACTCATATGGCTACACCTTC. This encodes CSAVSGGNSYGYTF.

This clonotype has ten or more counts. As an off-target read in a library built for alpha chains, this beta chain has a frequency of little significance. The V and J genes are TRBV2 and TRBJ1-2; D not certain. Germline V gene lookup returns CDR1 SNHLY and CDR2 FYNNEI. V lost 3 bases to trimming and J lost 4 bases, with 9 bases between them. This CDR3 is built from 13 residues. CDR3: CASSDSAGYGYTF. As DNA, the CDR3 is TGTGCCAGCAGTGATTCGGCAGGCTATGGCTACACCTTC.

This clonotype was observed at least ten times. For a library built for alpha chains, this beta chain is a stray read; little rests on its size. The genes are TRBV5-1 and TRBJ1-2; 7 nucleotides line up with TRBD1. Per germline, CDR1 SGHRS and CDR2 YFSETQ. V was pared by 4 bases and J by 0 bases, with 6 bases of the junction left unmatched. The length of the CDR3 is 15 residues. Here the CDR3 DNA reads TGCGCCAGCAGCCCCACAGGGGACCCTAACTATGGCTACACCTTC. Its protein is CASSPTGDPNYGYTF. The full variable domain, its missing parts supplied by reference TRBV5-1 and TRBJ1-2, is KAGVTQTPRYLIKTRGQQVTLSCSPISGHRSVSWYQQTPGQGLQFLFEYFSETQRNKGNFPGRFSGRQFSNSRSEMNVSTLELGDSALYLCASSPTGDPNYGYTFGSGTRLTVV.

This clonotype was observed at least ten times. With the library built for alpha chains, this beta chain is off target and its frequency is not meaningful. V is TRBV29-1 and J is TRBJ2-3; D is ambiguous. V was shortened by 7 bases and J by 0 bases, with 5 bases between the two germline ends. The CDR3 contains 11 residues. CDR1 is SQVTM and CDR2 is ANQGSEA in the germline V gene. The CDR3 is CSGTSTDTQYF. The CDR3 coding sequence is TGCAGCGGTACTAGCACAGATACGCAGTATTTT.

This clonotype has ten or more counts. With the library built for alpha chains, this beta chain is off target and its frequency is not meaningful. The chain has TRBV5-1 and TRBJ1-1, with TRBD1 as a possible D gene (6 bases). V gave up 0 bases and J gave up 3 bases, with 12 bases separating them. CDR1 is SGHRS, CDR2 YFSETQ, per germline. This CDR3 is 15 amino acids long. As DNA, the CDR3 is TGCGCCAGCAGCTTGGCCCAGGGGATTTACACTGAAGCTTTCTTT. Its translation: CASSLAQGIYTEAFF.

This clonotype was recorded many times. Being off target in a library aimed at alpha chains, this beta chain has a size of little meaning. The chain joins TRBV2 to TRBJ1-1; D may be TRBD1 (5 bases). This CDR3 has 14 residues. CDR1 and CDR2 from the germline V gene are SNHLY and FYNNEI. Trimming removed 0 bases at V and 5 bases at J, with 10 bases between. CDR3 bases: TGTGCCAGCAGTGAAGCGCTTGGGGGGACTGAAGCTTTCTTT. Encoded protein: CASSEALGGTEAFF.

At least ten counts were recorded for this clonotype. For a library built for alpha chains, this beta chain is a stray read; little rests on its size. The chain joins TRBV7-9 to TRBJ1-3, with 7 bases fitting TRBD1. V was pared by 11 bases and J by 2 bases, with 6 bases of the junction left unmatched. The CDR3 covers 13 residues. CDR1 and CDR2 (germline): SEHNR, FQNEAQ (reference sequence). The CDR3 sequence: CAVNRGPGNTIYF. As DNA, the CDR3 is TGTGCCGTAAACAGGGGACCTGGAAACACCATATATTTT.